This TCR beta chain was recorded in a study of blood T cells in healthy people across ages. With a J-beta primer mix and a sample-barcoded 5' primer, a second PCR ran about 6 to 11 cycles. From the 5' RACE reads, TCRdb called clonotypes with MiXCR, one entry per CDR3 protein. The sample includes some 930,000 distinct CDR3 sequences, just under 30% of them seen just once. Concerning this clonotype itself: Its antigen remains unidentified.

Overall study findings and caveats: It was not known whether donors were CMV positive (a possible confounder of expanded clonotype changes).

The V gene's germline CDR1 is MDHEN and CDR2 SYDVKM. V dropped 5 bases and J dropped 0 bases, with 13 bases sitting between them. CDR3 length: 15 amino acids. These data were also reused for a study on T cells of mothers and their children. Per that study: Donation came from a few healthy Caucasian mothers together with their six children. No T cell clones of persistent microchimeric origin were detected.

The chain uses TRBV28 and TRBJ1-1; TRBD1 might be the D (5 bases). The source is a woman between 40 and 50 years old in good health. Sequencing input: blood. CDR3 in amino acids: CASSAAAGVNTEAFF. The CDR3 DNA is TGTGCCAGCAGTGCTGCGGCGGGGGTGAACACTGAAGCTTTCTTT.